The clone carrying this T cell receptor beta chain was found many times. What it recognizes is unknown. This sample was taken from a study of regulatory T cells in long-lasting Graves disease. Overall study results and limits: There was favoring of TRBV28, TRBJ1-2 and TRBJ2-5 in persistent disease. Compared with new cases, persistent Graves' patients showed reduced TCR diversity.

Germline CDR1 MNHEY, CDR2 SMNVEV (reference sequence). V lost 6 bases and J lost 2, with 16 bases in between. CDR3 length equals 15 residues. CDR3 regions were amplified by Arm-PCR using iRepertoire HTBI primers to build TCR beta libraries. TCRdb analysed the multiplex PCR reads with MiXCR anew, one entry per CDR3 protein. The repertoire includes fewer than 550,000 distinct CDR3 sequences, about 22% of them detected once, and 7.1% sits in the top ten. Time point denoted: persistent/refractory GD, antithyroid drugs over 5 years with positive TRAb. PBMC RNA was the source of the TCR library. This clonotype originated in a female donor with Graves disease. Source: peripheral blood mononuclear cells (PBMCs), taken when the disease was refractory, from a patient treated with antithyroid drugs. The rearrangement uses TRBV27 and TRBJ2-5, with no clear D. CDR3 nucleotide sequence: TGTGCCAGCAGACCCCACGGACCAATGCAAGAGACCCAGTACTTC. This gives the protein CASRPHGPMQETQYF.